This entry lists 5 T cell receptor beta chains sequenced from one sample in a study of T cell responses to AZD1222 COVID-19 vaccine. The table came from immunoSEQ multiplex PCR; TCRdb's copy has only in-frame clones and leaves some out. The sample contains roughly 92,000 clones, 85% to 90% of which appear only once. The sample in question was peripheral blood, obtained 28 days after the second AZD1222 dose. Source of these receptors: an adult who received the AZD1222 COVID-19 vaccine.

The V call is TRBV28, the J call TRBJ2-7; TRBD1 agrees at 9 bases. Per germline, CDR1 MDHEN and CDR2 SYDVKM. V dropped 9 bases and J dropped 0; count of bases not matched to a gene: 9. The CDR3 sequence is 15 residues long. CDR3 sequence: CASSSGQGYSYEQYF. The CDR3 nucleotides are TGTGCCAGTTCCTCAGGACAGGGGTACTCCTACGAGCAGTACTTC. Variable domain in full (rest from reference TRBV28 and TRBJ2-7): DVKVTQSSRYLVKRTGEKVFLECVQDMDHENMFWYRQDPGLGLRLIYFSYDVKMKEKGDIPEGYSVSREKKERFSLILESASTNQTSMYLCASSSGQGYSYEQYFGPGTRLTVT.

The chain recombines TRBV29-1 with TRBJ1-2, with a tentative D call TRBD1 (5 bases). V was shortened by 7 bases and J by 4 bases, with 10 bases between the two germline ends. The germline CDR1 and CDR2 sequences are SQVTM and ANQGSEA. This CDR3 comprises 11 residues. The CDR3 DNA is TGCAGCGCCAGGGACCTCTATGGCTACACCTTC. The encoded protein is CSARDLYGYTF.

The chain has TRBV18 and TRBJ2-3; D not certain. The CDR3 is 14 amino acids. Trimming took off 0 bases at V and 2 bases at J, with 6 bases between the two ends. The germline V gene has CDR1 KGHSH and CDR2 LQKENI. CDR3 coding DNA: TGTGCCAGCTCACCACCCAGTACCACAGATACGCAGTATTTT. As protein: CASSPPSTTDTQYF.

The chain combines TRBV11-2 with TRBJ1-4; D not certain. The CDR3 consists of 17 residues. Germline-derived CDR1 and CDR2 are SGHAT and FQNNGV. Trimming left V 5 bases short and J 7 bases short, with 23 bases between. In nucleotides, the CDR3 is TGTGCCAGCAGCGAGATGTTCCAACGGGTCGGGGTTGAAAAACTGTTTTTT. Residues: CASSEMFQRVGVEKLFF.

The chain couples TRBV2 to TRBJ1-2; 8 positions match TRBD1. Germline CDR1 SNHLY, CDR2 FYNNEI. V shed 9 bases, J shed 6 bases, and the junction held 9 bases outside the gene matches. The CDR3 is made up of 13 amino acids. This chain's CDR3 is CASATGVRDGYTF. CDR3 sequence (DNA): TGTGCCAGTGCGACAGGGGTGAGGGATGGCTACACCTTC.